This TCR beta chain derives from a study of control samples from healthy donors and cancer patients. Sequenced by immunoSEQ multiplex PCR; TCRdb stores in-frame clones only, minus some. This sample yields more than 100,000 clones, of which around 90% are seen a single time; 2% to 2.5% belongs to the top ten. Per germline, CDR1 SGHRS and CDR2 YFSETQ. This CDR3 contains 14 residues. Trimming removed 5 bases at V and 0 bases at J, with 9 bases between. The chain has TRBV5-1 and TRBJ1-3; D is uncertain. This clonotype was sampled from a man between 18 and 35 years old in good health. The specimen sequenced was blood. CDR3 region: CASRGISSGNTIYF. The CDR3 nucleotides are TGCGCCAGCAGAGGGATTTCCTCTGGAAACACCATATATTTT.